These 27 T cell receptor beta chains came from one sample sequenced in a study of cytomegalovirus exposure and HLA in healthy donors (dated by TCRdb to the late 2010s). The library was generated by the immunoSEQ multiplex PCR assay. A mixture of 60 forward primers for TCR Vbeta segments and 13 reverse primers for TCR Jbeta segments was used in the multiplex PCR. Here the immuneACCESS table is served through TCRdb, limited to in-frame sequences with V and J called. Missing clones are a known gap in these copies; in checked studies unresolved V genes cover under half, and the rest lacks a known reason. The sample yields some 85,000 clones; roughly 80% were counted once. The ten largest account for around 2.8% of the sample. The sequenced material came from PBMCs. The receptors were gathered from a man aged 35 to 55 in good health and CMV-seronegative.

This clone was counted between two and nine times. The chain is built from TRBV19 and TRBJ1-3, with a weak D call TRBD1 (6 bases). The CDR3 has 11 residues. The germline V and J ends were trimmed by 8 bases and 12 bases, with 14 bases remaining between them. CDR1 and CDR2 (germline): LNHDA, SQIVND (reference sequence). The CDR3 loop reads CASVQGVGIYF. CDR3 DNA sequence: TGTGCCAGTGTACAGGGAGTCGGCATATATTTT.

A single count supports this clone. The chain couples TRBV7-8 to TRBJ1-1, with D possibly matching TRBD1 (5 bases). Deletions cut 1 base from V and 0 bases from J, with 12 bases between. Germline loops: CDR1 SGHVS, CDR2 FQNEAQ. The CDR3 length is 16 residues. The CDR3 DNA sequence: TGTGCCAGCAGCTTAGTGGGGGGGAGAATGAACACTGAAGCTTTCTTT. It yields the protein CASSLVGGRMNTEAFF.

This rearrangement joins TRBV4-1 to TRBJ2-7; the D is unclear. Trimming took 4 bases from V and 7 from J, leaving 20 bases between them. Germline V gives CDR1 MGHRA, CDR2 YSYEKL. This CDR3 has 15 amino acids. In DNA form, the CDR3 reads TGCGCCAGCAGCCCCCCCGAAAGGAGAGGTTGGGAGCAGTACTTC. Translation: CASSPPERRGWEQYF.

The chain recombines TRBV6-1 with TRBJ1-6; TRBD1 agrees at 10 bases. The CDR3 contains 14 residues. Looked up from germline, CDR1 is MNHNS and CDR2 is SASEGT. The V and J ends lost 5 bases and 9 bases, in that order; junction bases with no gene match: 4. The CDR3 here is CASSFRDRGSPLHF. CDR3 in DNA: TGTGCCAGCAGTTTCCGGGACAGGGGTTCACCCCTCCACTTT.

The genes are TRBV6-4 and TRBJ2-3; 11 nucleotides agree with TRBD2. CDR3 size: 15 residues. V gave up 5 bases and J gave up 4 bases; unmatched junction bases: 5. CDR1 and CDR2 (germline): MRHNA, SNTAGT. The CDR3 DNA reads TGTGCCAGCAGTACTACTAGCGGGGGACCAGATACGCAGTATTTT. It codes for CASSTTSGGPDTQYF.

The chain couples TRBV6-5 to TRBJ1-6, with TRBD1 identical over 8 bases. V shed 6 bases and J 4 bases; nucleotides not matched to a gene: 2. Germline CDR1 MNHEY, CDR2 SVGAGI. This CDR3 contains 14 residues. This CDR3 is CASSRDRYNSPLHF. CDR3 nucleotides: TGTGCCAGCAGCCGGGACAGGTATAATTCACCCCTCCACTTT.

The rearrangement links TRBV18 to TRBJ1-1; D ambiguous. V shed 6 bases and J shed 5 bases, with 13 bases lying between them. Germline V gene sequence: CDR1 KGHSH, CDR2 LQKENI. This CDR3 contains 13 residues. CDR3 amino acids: CASSGEGVTEAFF. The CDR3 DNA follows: TGTGCCAGCTCCGGAGAGGGTGTGACTGAAGCTTTCTTT.

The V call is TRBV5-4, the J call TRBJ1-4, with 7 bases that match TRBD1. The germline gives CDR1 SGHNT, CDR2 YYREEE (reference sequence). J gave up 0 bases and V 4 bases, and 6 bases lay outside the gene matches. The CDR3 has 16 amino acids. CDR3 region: CASSARQGATNEKLFF. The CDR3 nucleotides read TGTGCCAGCAGCGCAAGACAGGGTGCAACTAATGAAAAACTGTTTTTT.

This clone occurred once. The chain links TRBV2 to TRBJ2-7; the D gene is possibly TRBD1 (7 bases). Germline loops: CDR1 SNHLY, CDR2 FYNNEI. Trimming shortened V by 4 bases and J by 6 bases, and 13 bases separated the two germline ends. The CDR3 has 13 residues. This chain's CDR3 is CASSGGTVVEQYF. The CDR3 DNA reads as TGTGCCAGCAGTGGCGGGACAGTCGTCGAGCAGTACTTC.

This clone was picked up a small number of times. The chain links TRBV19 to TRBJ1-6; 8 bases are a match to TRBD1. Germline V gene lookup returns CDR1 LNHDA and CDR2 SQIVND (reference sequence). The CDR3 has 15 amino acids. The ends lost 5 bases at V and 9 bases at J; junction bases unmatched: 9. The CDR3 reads CASSPPDRESSPLHF. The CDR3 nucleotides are TGTGCCAGTAGTCCCCCGGACAGGGAGAGTTCACCCCTCCACTTT.

Written as DNA, the CDR3 is TGTGCCAGCAGTGACATTCGAACTAGCGGGGGGACAGATACGCAGTATTTT. Translating gives CASSDIRTSGGTDTQYF. The chain employs TRBV2 and TRBJ2-3; 12 nucleotides align to TRBD2. Germline trimming cut 3 bases from V and 3 bases from J; bases unmatched to any gene: 7. Germline V lookup: CDR1 SNHLY, CDR2 FYNNEI. The length of the CDR3 is 17 residues.

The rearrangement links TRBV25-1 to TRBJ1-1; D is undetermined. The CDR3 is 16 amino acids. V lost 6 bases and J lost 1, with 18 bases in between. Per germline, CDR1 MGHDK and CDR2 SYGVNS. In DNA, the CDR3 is TGTGCCAGCAGAGAAACCACGAGGGCAGGGAACACTGAAGCTTTCTTT. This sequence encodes CASRETTRAGNTEAFF.

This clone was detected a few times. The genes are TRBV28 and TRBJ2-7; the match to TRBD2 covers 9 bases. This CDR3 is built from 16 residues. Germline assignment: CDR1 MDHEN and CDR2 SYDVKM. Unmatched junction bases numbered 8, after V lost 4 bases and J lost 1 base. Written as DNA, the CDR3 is TGTGCCAGCAGTTCAAATCGCGGGGGGGTTTCCTACGAGCAGTACTTC. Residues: CASSSNRGGVSYEQYF.

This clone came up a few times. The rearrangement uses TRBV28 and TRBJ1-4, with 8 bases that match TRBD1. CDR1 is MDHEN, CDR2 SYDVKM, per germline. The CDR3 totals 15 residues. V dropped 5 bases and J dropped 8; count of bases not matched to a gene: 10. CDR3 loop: CASSLPGGAGEKLFF. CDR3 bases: TGTGCCAGCAGTCTCCCAGGGGGCGCCGGGGAAAAACTGTTTTTT.

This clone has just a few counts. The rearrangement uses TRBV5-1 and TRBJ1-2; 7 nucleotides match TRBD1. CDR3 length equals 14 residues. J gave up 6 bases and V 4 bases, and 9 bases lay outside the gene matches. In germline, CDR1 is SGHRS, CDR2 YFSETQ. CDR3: CASSPWGTEDGYTF. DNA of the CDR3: TGCGCCAGCAGCCCCTGGGGGACAGAGGATGGCTACACCTTC.

CDR3 loop: CASSPSWADTDTQYF. The CDR3 bases are TGTGCCAGCAGCCCCTCGTGGGCCGACACAGATACGCAGTATTTT. J is TRBJ2-3 and V is TRBV9; D unclear. CDR3 length: 15 amino acids. Germline V lookup: CDR1 SGDLS, CDR2 YYNGEE. V was shortened by 4 bases and J by 2 bases, with 14 bases between the two germline ends.

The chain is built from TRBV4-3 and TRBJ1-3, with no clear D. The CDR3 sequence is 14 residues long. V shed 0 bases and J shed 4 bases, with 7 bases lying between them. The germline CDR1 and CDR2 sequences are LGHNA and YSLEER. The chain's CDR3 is CASSQEALGNTIYF. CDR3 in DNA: TGCGCCAGCAGCCAAGAGGCTCTGGGAAACACCATATATTTT.

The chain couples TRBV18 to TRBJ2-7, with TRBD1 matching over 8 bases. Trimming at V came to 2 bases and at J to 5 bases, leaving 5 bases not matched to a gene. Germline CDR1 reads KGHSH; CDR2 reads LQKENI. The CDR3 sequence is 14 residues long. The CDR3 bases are TGTGCCAGCTCACCAAGCACAGGGGGTGACGAGCAGTACTTC. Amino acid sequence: CASSPSTGGDEQYF.

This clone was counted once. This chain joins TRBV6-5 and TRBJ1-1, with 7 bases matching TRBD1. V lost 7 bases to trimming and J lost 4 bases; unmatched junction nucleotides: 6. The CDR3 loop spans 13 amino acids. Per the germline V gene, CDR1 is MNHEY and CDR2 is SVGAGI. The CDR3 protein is CASKEGAVTEAFF. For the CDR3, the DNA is TGTGCCAGCAAGGAGGGGGCGGTCACTGAAGCTTTCTTT.

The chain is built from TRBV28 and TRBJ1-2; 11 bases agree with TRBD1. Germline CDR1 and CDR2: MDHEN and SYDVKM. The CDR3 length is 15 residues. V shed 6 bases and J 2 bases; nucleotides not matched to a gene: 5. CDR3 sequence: CASRPRTGGNYGYTF. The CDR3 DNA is TGTGCCAGCAGACCTCGGACAGGGGGCAACTATGGCTACACCTTC.

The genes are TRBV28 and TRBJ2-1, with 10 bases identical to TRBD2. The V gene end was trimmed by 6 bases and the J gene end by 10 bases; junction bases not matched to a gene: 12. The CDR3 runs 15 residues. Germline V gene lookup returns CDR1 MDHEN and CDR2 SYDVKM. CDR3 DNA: TGTGCCAGCAGCGGCTGGACTAGCGGTCCTAAGGAGCAGTTCTTC. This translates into CASSGWTSGPKEQFF.

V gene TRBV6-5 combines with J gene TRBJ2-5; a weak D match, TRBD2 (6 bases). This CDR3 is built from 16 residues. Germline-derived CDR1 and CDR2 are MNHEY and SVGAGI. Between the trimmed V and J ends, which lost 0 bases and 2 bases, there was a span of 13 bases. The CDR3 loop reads CASSYSTSGGQETQYF. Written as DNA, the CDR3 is TGTGCCAGCAGTTACTCGACTAGTGGGGGACAAGAGACCCAGTACTTC.

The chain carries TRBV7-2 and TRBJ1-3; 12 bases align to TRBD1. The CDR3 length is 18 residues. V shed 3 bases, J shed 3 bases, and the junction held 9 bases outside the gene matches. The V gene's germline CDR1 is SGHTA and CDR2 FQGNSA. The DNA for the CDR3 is TGTGCCAGCAGCTTCGAGGGCGGGACAGGGGGCGTTGGAAACACCATATATTTT. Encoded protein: CASSFEGGTGGVGNTIYF.

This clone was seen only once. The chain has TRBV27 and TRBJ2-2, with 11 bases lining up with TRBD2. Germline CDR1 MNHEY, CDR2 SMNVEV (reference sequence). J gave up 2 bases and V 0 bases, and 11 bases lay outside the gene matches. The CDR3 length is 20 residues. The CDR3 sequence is CASSLSPFSGTSGNTGELFF. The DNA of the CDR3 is TGTGCCAGCAGTTTATCCCCCTTTTCCGGGACTAGCGGAAACACCGGGGAGCTGTTTTTT.

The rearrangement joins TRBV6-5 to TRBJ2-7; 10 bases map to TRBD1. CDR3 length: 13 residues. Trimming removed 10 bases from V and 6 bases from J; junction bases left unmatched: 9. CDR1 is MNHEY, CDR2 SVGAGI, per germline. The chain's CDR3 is CAISRDRGGEQYF. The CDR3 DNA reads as TGTGCCATAAGCCGGGACAGGGGAGGCGAGCAGTACTTC.

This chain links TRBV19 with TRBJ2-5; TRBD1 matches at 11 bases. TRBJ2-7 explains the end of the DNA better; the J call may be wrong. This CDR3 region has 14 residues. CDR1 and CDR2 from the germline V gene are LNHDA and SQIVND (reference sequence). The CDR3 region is CASSPGTGGYEQYF. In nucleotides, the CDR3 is TGTGCCAGTAGCCCAGGGACAGGGGGGTACGAGCAGTACTTC.

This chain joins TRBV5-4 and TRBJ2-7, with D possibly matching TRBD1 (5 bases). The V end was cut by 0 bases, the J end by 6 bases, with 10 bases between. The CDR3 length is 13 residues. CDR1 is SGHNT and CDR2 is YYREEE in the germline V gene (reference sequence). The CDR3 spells CASSLGWQGEQYF. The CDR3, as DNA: TGTGCCAGCAGCTTGGGCTGGCAGGGCGAGCAGTACTTC.